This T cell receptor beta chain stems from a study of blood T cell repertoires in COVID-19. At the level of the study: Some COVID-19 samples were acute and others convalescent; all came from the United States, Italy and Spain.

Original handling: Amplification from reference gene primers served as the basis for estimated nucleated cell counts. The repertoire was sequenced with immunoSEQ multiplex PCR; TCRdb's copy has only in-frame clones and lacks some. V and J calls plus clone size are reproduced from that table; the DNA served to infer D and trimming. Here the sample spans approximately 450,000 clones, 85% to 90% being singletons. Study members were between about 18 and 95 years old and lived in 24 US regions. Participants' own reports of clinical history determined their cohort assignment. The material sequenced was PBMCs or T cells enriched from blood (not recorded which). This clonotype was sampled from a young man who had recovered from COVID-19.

CDR3: CASSTTSGKETQYF. DNA of the CDR3: TGTGCCAGCTCAACGACTAGCGGGAAAGAGACCCAGTACTTC. The chain joins TRBV18 to TRBJ2-5; 11 bases agree with TRBD2. Germline loops: CDR1 KGHSH, CDR2 LQKENI. The CDR3 is made up of 14 amino acids. The V segment lost 5 bases and the J segment 3 bases; nucleotides outside the gene matches: 2.